This T cell receptor (beta chain) was sequenced for a study of CD8+ T cells in alopecia areata. For the study at large: Twice daily, treated patients received 5 to 10 mg of oral tofacitinib. Study observations and caveats: Scalp sample sequencing also detects resident alphabeta T cells of normal skin.

CDR1 is SQVTM and CDR2 is ANQGSEA in the germline V gene. Trimming took off 4 bases at V and 2 bases at J, with 13 bases between the two ends. The CDR3 extends over 14 amino acids. This clone appeared a few times. The antigen is not known. Investigators isolated RNA and reverse transcribed it into cDNA to act as the sequencing template. Data came from immunoSEQ multiplex PCR; TCRdb stores just in-frame clones and leaves some out. This repertoire shows 130,000 to 150,000 clones, 45% to 60% found once; its top ten account for approximately 0.99%. This sequence was found in a human donor with alopecia areata. The sample in question was CD4+ T cells sorted from blood, obtained at week 0. J is TRBJ2-3 and V is TRBV29-1; D perhaps matches TRBD2 (5 bases). CDR3 sequence reads: CSVVGEGATDTQYF. The CDR3 bases are TGCAGCGTTGTGGGAGAAGGAGCCACAGATACGCAGTATTTT.